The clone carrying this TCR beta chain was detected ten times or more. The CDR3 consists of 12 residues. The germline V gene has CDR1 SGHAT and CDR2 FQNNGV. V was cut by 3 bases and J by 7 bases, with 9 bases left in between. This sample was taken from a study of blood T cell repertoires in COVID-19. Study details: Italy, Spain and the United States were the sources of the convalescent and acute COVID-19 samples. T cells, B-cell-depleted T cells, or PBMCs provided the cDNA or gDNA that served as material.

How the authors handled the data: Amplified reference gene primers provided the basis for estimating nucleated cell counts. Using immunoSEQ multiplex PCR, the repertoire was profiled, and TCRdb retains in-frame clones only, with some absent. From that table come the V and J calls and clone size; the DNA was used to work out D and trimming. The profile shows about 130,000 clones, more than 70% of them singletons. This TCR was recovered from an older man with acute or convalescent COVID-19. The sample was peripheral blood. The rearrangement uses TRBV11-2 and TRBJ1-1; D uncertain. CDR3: CASSLGRSEAFF. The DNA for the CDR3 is TGTGCCAGCAGCTTGGGTAGGAGTGAAGCTTTCTTT.